The clone carrying this T cell receptor beta chain was seen many times. The data are from a study of early T cells in non-severe SARS-CoV-2 infection. Study at large: Whole-blood bulk RNA, unsorted, was sequenced, and chains were unpaired.

Individual cDNA molecules each received unique molecular identifiers attached to them. One entry per CDR3 protein results from TCRdb running MiXCR on the 5' RACE reads. This table has tens of thousands of distinct CDR3 sequences, 10% to 15% appearing once. In germline, CDR1 is ENHRY, CDR2 SYGVKD. Trimming stripped 2 bases from V and 0 bases from J, with 8 bases between. The CDR3 is 14 amino acids. The J gene is TRBJ2-7, the V gene TRBV10-3; D is unresolved. The receptor's source is an adult who was a healthcare worker with PCR-confirmed SARS-CoV-2 infection or an uninfected control (not recorded which). The sequencing input was whole blood. In nucleotides, the CDR3 is TGTGCCATCAGTGAGACTGCGAGCTCCTACGAGCAGTACTTC. This sequence encodes CAISETASSYEQYF.